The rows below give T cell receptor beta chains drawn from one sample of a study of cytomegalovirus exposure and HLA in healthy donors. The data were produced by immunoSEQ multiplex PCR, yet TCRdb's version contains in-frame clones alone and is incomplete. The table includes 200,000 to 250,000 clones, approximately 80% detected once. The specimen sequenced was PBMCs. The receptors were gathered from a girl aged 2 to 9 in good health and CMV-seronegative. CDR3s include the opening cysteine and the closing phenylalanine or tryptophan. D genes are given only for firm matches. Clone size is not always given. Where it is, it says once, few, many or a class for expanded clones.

CDR3: CASSPRPGLAKYEQYF
DNA: TGTGCCAGCAGCCCTCGACCGGGACTAGCAAAGTACGAGCAGTACTTC
D: TRBD2
J: TRBJ2-7
size: NA
V: TRBV7-9

CDR3: CPLIGAYNEQFF
DNA: TGCCCGCTTATTGGGGCATACAATGAGCAGTTCTTC
D: NA
J: TRBJ2-1
size: NA
V: TRBV30

CDR3: CASSTPPGVNTEAFF
DNA: TGTGCCAGCAGCACCCCGCCAGGGGTGAACACTGAAGCTTTCTTT
D: NA
J: TRBJ1-1
size: NA
V: TRBV7-9

CDR3: CASSYGGLSQETQYF
DNA: TGTGCCAGCAGCTATGGGGGACTGTCACAAGAGACCCAGTACTTC
D: NA
J: TRBJ2-5
size: once
V: TRBV11-2

CDR3: CASSPGTGFDEQYF
DNA: TGTGCCAGCAGTCCCGGGACAGGGTTTGACGAGCAGTACTTC
D: TRBD1
J: TRBJ2-7
size: once
V: TRBV27

CDR3: CASESTGPSSPLHF
DNA: TGTGCCAGTGAGTCGACAGGGCCCTCCTCACCCCTCCACTTT
D: TRBD1
J: TRBJ1-6
size: NA
V: TRBV19

CDR3: CASSARQGPGELFF
DNA: TGTGCCAGCAGTGCTAGGCAGGGGCCCGGGGAGCTGTTTTTT
D: NA
J: TRBJ2-2
size: NA
V: TRBV6-1

CDR3: CASSDRVRYYEQYF
DNA: TGTGCCAGCAGTGACAGGGTTAGGTACTACGAGCAGTACTTC
D: TRBD1
J: TRBJ2-7
size: NA
V: TRBV6-6

CDR3: CASSEYGVAGNTIYF
DNA: TGTGCCAGCAGTGAATACGGGGTAGCTGGAAACACCATATATTTT
D: NA
J: TRBJ1-3
size: NA
V: TRBV6-1

CDR3: CASSPSLVAGGPYNIQYF
DNA: TGCGCCAGCAGCCCAAGCCTCGTAGCGGGGGGGCCTTATAACATTCAGTACTTC
D: TRBD2
J: TRBJ2-4
size: once
V: TRBV4-1

CDR3: CASSVSGNEQFF
DNA: TGTGCCAGCAGCGTGAGCGGGAATGAGCAGTTCTTC
D: NA
J: TRBJ2-1
size: NA
V: TRBV27

CDR3: CASSQGQTYEQYF
DNA: TGTGCCAGTAGCCAGGGACAGACTTACGAGCAGTACTTC
D: TRBD1
J: TRBJ2-7
size: NA
V: TRBV19

CDR3: CASSYTRLSEKLFF
DNA: TGTGCCAGCAGTTATACTCGACTAAGTGAAAAACTGTTTTTT
D: NA
J: TRBJ1-4
size: NA
V: TRBV2

CDR3: CASSLGTGRSYEQYF
DNA: TGTGCCAGCAGCTTAGGGACAGGGCGCTCCTACGAGCAGTACTTC
D: TRBD1
J: TRBJ2-7
size: NA
V: TRBV11-2

CDR3: CASSPVGQGTGNTIYF
DNA: TGTGCCAGCAGCCCAGTGGGACAGGGGACTGGAAACACCATATATTTT
D: TRBD1
J: TRBJ1-3
size: NA
V: TRBV4-2

CDR3: CASSSAGHDTEAFF
DNA: TGTGCCAGCAGCTCCGCAGGGCATGACACTGAAGCTTTCTTT
D: NA
J: TRBJ1-1
size: NA
V: TRBV7-3

CDR3: CASSPRGGYEQYF
DNA: TGTGCCAGCAGCCCCCGAGGGGGCTACGAGCAGTACTTC
D: NA
J: TRBJ2-7
size: few
V: TRBV7-9

CDR3: CASSPGEGWAFF
DNA: TGTGCCAGCAGCCCCGGGGAGGGGTGGGCTTTCTTT
D: NA
J: TRBJ1-1
size: NA
V: TRBV7-9

CDR3: CASSFKGGGEQFF
DNA: TGTGCCAGCAGCTTTAAGGGGGGAGGGGAGCAGTTCTTC
D: NA
J: TRBJ2-1
size: NA
V: TRBV7-9

CDR3: CASSRTSGVYNEQFF
DNA: TGCGCCAGCAGCCGGACTAGCGGGGTATACAATGAGCAGTTCTTC
D: TRBD2
J: TRBJ2-1
size: NA
V: TRBV5-1

CDR3: CASSVTGQPSYEQYF
DNA: TGTGCCAGCAGCGTTACGGGACAGCCATCCTACGAGCAGTACTTC
D: TRBD1
J: TRBJ2-7
size: NA
V: TRBV9

CDR3: CASSVQASGGWDEQFF
DNA: TGTGCCAGTAGTGTTCAAGCTAGCGGGGGGTGGGATGAGCAGTTCTTC
D: TRBD2
J: TRBJ2-1
size: NA
V: TRBV19

CDR3: CASSPGGDTQYF
DNA: TGTGCCAGCAGCCCAGGGGGAGATACGCAGTATTTT
D: TRBD1
J: TRBJ2-3
size: NA
V: TRBV7-3

CDR3: CASNRQGNSYEQYF
DNA: TGTGCCAGCAACCGACAGGGGAACTCCTACGAGCAGTACTTC
D: TRBD1
J: TRBJ2-7
size: few
V: TRBV27

CDR3: CASSERVGNQPQHF
DNA: TGTGCCAGCAGTGAACGGGTGGGCAATCAGCCCCAGCATTTT
D: NA
J: TRBJ1-5
size: NA
V: TRBV2

CDR3: CASSIGHSGREGYTF
DNA: TGTGCCAGTAGTATAGGGCATTCAGGCCGGGAAGGCTACACCTTC
D: NA
J: TRBJ1-2
size: once
V: TRBV19

CDR3: CASSSGGVGANVLTF
DNA: TGTGCCAGCAGCTCCGGGGGTGTTGGGGCCAACGTCCTGACTTTC
D: NA
J: TRBJ2-6
size: NA
V: TRBV9

CDR3: CASSLDRGRQEGYTF
DNA: TGTGCCAGCAGCTTAGACAGGGGGCGACAGGAGGGCTACACCTTC
D: TRBD1
J: TRBJ1-2
size: NA
V: TRBV5-4

CDR3: CASSPPSGGENSPLHF
DNA: TGTGCCAGCTCACCACCCTCGGGAGGGGAAAATTCACCCCTCCACTTT
D: NA
J: TRBJ1-6
size: NA
V: TRBV18

CDR3: CASSGYARDTYGYTF
DNA: TGTGCCAGCAGTGGCTATGCAAGGGACACCTATGGCTACACCTTC
D: NA
J: TRBJ1-2
size: once
V: TRBV6-1

CDR3: CASSRTGARGYEQYF
DNA: TGTGCCAGCAGCCGTACAGGGGCGAGGGGCTACGAGCAGTACTTC
D: TRBD1
J: TRBJ2-7
size: NA
V: TRBV7-9

CDR3: CSVEEPGTVYGYTF
DNA: TGCAGCGTTGAAGAGCCTGGGACAGTATATGGCTACACCTTC
D: TRBD1
J: TRBJ1-2
size: NA
V: TRBV29-1

CDR3: CASSEGSGGPYGYTF
DNA: TGTGCCAGCAGTGAAGGGTCAGGGGGTCCGTATGGCTACACCTTC
D: TRBD1
J: TRBJ1-2
size: NA
V: TRBV6-1

CDR3: CASSYDYLSSGNTIYF
DNA: TGTGCCAGTAGCTATGATTACTTGAGCTCTGGAAACACCATATATTTT
D: NA
J: TRBJ1-3
size: NA
V: TRBV19

CDR3: CASSSDRSSYNEQFF
DNA: TGTGCCAGCAGCTCAGACAGGAGCAGCTACAATGAGCAGTTCTTC
D: NA
J: TRBJ2-1
size: NA
V: TRBV7-6

CDR3: CASSLPRQGSDGYTF
DNA: TGTGCCAGCAGCTTGCCGAGACAGGGCTCGGATGGCTACACCTTC
D: TRBD1
J: TRBJ1-2
size: NA
V: TRBV5-4

CDR3: CASSFPPTAGANVLTF
DNA: TGTGCCAGCAGCTTTCCTCCGACAGCCGGGGCCAACGTCCTGACTTTC
D: NA
J: TRBJ2-6
size: NA
V: TRBV7-2

CDR3: CASKLSESPLHF
DNA: TGTGCCAGCAAATTGAGTGAATCACCCCTCCACTTT
D: NA
J: TRBJ1-6
size: few
V: TRBV2

CDR3: CASSEDRFSYEQYF
DNA: TGTGCCAGCAGTGAAGACAGGTTCTCCTACGAGCAGTACTTC
D: NA
J: TRBJ2-7
size: NA
V: TRBV6-1

CDR3: CASTQGVSAGELFF
DNA: TGTGCCAGTACCCAGGGGGTGAGCGCCGGGGAGCTGTTTTTT
D: TRBD1
J: TRBJ2-2
size: NA
V: TRBV19

CDR3: CASGGTDNTGELFF
DNA: TGTGCCAGCGGTGGGACAGACAACACCGGGGAGCTGTTTTTT
D: TRBD1
J: TRBJ2-2
size: NA
V: TRBV2

CDR3: CASSPAGGPYEQYF
DNA: TGTGCCAGCAGCCCAGCGGGGGGGCCATACGAGCAGTACTTC
D: TRBD2
J: TRBJ2-7
size: NA
V: TRBV9

CDR3: CASSLGPGRYEQYF
DNA: TGTGCCAGCAGTTTAGGGCCCGGGAGATACGAGCAGTACTTC
D: NA
J: TRBJ2-7
size: few
V: TRBV27

CDR3: CSARGQGAGYGYTF
DNA: TGCAGCGCCAGAGGACAGGGAGCGGGGTATGGCTACACCTTC
D: TRBD1
J: TRBJ1-2
size: NA
V: TRBV29-1

CDR3: CSVAPGVPQYF
DNA: TGCAGCGTGGCCCCGGGGGTGCCGCAGTATTTT
D: NA
J: TRBJ2-3
size: once
V: TRBV29-1

CDR3: CAWSEAGVSRRTIYF
DNA: TGTGCCTGGAGTGAGGCCGGGGTGTCGCGGCGCACCATATATTTT
D: NA
J: TRBJ1-3
size: once
V: TRBV30

CDR3: CASTAGGSYEQYF
DNA: TGTGCCAGCACGGCAGGGGGCAGCTACGAGCAGTACTTC
D: TRBD1
J: TRBJ2-7
size: NA
V: TRBV6-5

CDR3: CASSESVSGREWEQFF
DNA: TGTGCCAGCAGTGAATCGGTTAGCGGGAGGGAATGGGAGCAGTTCTTC
D: TRBD2
J: TRBJ2-1
size: NA
V: TRBV2

CDR3: CASSNLAGGGEQFF
DNA: TGTGCCAGTAGTAACCTAGCGGGAGGGGGTGAGCAGTTCTTC
D: TRBD2
J: TRBJ2-1
size: few
V: TRBV19

CDR3: CASSHRDSPCNEQFF
DNA: TGTGCCAGCAGCCACAGGGACAGTCCCTGCAATGAGCAGTTCTTC
D: TRBD1
J: TRBJ2-1
size: NA
V: TRBV25-1

CDR3: CASTGGITDTQYF
DNA: TGTGCCAGCACTGGGGGGATCACAGATACGCAGTATTTT
D: NA
J: TRBJ2-3
size: NA
V: TRBV2

CDR3: CASSEGPGMTEAFF
DNA: TGTGCCAGCAGTGAAGGACCGGGGATGACTGAAGCTTTCTTT
D: NA
J: TRBJ1-1
size: NA
V: TRBV2